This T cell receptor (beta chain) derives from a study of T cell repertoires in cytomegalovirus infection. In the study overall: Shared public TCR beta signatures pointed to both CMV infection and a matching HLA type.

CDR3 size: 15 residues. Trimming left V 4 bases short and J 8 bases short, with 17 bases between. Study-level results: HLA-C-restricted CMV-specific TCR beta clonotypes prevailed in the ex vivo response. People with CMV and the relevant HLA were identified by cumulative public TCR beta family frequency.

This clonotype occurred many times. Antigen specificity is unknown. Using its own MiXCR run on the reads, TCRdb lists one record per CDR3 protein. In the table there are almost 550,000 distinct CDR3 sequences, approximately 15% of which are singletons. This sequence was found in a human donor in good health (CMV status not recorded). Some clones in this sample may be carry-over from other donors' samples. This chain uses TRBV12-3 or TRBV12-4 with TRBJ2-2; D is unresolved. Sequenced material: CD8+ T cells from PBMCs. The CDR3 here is CASSYLGGSTGELFF. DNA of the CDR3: TGTGCCAGCAGTTACTTGGGTGGCTCCACGGGGGAGCTGTTTTTT.